This TCR beta chain appears in the sequencing data of a study of blood T cell repertoires in COVID-19. As for the study in general: Specimens from acute and convalescent COVID-19 originated in the United States, Italy and Spain.

Assay: immunoSEQ multiplex PCR; the TCRdb copy retains only in-frame clones and omits some. Here the sample spans fewer than 300,000 clones, 82% being singletons. Sequenced input: peripheral blood. The receptor comes from a woman younger than 30 with acute or convalescent COVID-19.

CDR3 nucleotide sequence: TGTGCCAGCAGTTCACCCGGGACTAGCGGGAGCACTGAGCAGTTCTTC. This sequence encodes CASSSPGTSGSTEQFF. The chain employs TRBV28 and TRBJ2-1; the match to TRBD2 covers 14 bases. CDR3 length equals 16 residues. V was clipped by 4 bases and J by 9 bases; unmatched bases: 8. Looked up from germline, CDR1 is MDHEN and CDR2 is SYDVKM.